This T cell receptor (beta chain) stems from a study of radiotherapy plus CTLA-4 blockade in lung cancer. This table comes from immunoSEQ multiplex PCR, and its TCRdb copy is limited to in-frame clones, with some not included. This table holds more than 95,000 clones, roughly 74% found once. The V end was cut by 0 bases, the J end by 4 bases, with 16 bases between. The CDR3 has 16 amino acids. Germline values: CDR1 MNHEY, CDR2 SVGAGI. Participants had chemo-refractory metastatic non-small-cell lung cancer and were treated with focal radiation plus ipilimumab CTLA-4 blockade. The clonotype was recovered from a human donor with non-small cell lung cancer who had a partial response to radiotherapy plus ipilimumab. Some clones in this sample may be carry-over from other donors' samples. The material sequenced was peripheral blood, taken from a patient treated with radiotherapy plus ipilimumab. This chain links TRBV6-5 with TRBJ2-7; maybe TRBD2 (5 bases). The CDR3 reads CASSYSLEEERYEQYF. CDR3 DNA sequence: TGTGCCAGCAGTTACTCATTGGAGGAGGAACGGTACGAGCAGTACTTC.